These 10 T cell receptor beta chains originate from one sample sequenced in a study of human T cells and chemical hapten exposure (dated by TCRdb to the early 2020s). Library prep was done by RACE. TCRdb names NextSeq 500 as the instrument used. TCRdb applied fastp at Q25 and MiXCR to the public reads, then kept only in-frame beta chains. Records with the same CDR3 protein are collapsed into one entry carrying the most frequent genes and DNA. The sample table lists 74,000 or so distinct CDR3 sequences, approximately 12% of them with a count of one. The ten largest make up 3.5% of the sample. The sample's time point label is to be understood as: patch test 1, 2 weeks after DPC sensitization. What this sample's treatment or condition label stands for: therapeutic diphenylcyclopropenone sensitization with weekly scalp DPC. The sequencing here drew on whole blood, taken in connection with sensitization to the hapten diphenylcyclopropenone (DPC). All receptors derive from a woman aged 60-70 years with alopecia areata. Some clones in this sample may be carry-over from other donors' samples.

The chain couples TRBV4-2 to TRBJ2-3; D is ambiguous. Trimming took off 5 bases at V and 2 bases at J, with 11 bases between the two ends. Per germline, CDR1 LGHNA and CDR2 YNFKEQ. The CDR3 is 14 residues long. The CDR3 DNA reads TGTGCCAGCAGCGCCTACTTGGTCACAGATACGCAGTATTTT. Protein: CASSAYLVTDTQYF.

The table lists this clonotype with many counts. The J gene is TRBJ1-2, the V gene TRBV3-1; no clear D gene. The CDR3 has 13 residues. The V gene lost 1 base and the J gene lost 8 bases, with 11 bases spanning the gap. Germline lookup yields CDR1 LGHDT and CDR2 YNNKEL (reference sequence). The CDR3, as DNA: TGTGCCAGCAGCCAAGCCAACCTTGGGGGCTACACCTTC. Translating gives CASSQANLGGYTF. Supplemented by reference TRBV3-1 and TRBJ1-2, the full variable domain reads DTAVSQTPKYLVTQMGNDKSIKCEQNLGHDTMYWYKQDSKKFLKIMFSYNNKELIINETVPNRFSPKSPDKAHLNLHINSLELGDSAVYFCASSQANLGGYTFGSGTRLTVV.

This clonotype has at least ten counts. The genes are TRBV3-1 and TRBJ1-2, with D perhaps TRBD1 (5 bases). The germline V and J ends were trimmed by 0 bases and 7 bases, with 12 bases remaining between them. CDR1 is LGHDT and CDR2 is YNNKEL in the germline V gene (reference sequence). This CDR3 has 14 residues. As DNA, the CDR3 is TGTGCCAGCAGCCAAGATTACGGGGGAAGTGGCTACACCTTC. Translated, it gives CASSQDYGGSGYTF.

The sample holds many counts of this clonotype. The chain carries TRBV7-8 and TRBJ2-4; 9 bases match TRBD2. CDR3 length: 16 amino acids. Unmatched junction bases numbered 6, after V lost 3 bases and J lost 3 bases. Germline V lookup: CDR1 SGHVS, CDR2 FQNEAQ. CDR3 bases: TGTGCCAGCAGCTTTAGCGGGGGAGGAGGCAAAAACATTCAGTACTTC. Its translation: CASSFSGGGGKNIQYF.

This clonotype was recorded a few times. CDR3 DNA sequence: TGTGCCAGCAGTTCCGCGGAGTTCGCCTACAATGAGCAGTTCTTC. Its protein is CASSSAEFAYNEQFF. This chain joins TRBV27 and TRBJ2-1; D is unclear. This CDR3 is 15 amino acids long. Per the germline V gene, CDR1 is MNHEY and CDR2 is SMNVEV (reference sequence). Trimming removed 4 bases from V and 2 bases from J, with 12 bases in between.

This clonotype was seen ten or more times. This rearrangement joins TRBV6-5 to TRBJ2-5; perhaps TRBD1 as D (6 bases). The CDR3 is 13 residues long. Germline assignment: CDR1 MNHEY and CDR2 SVGAGI. V lost 5 bases and J 9 bases, leaving 16 bases between the germline ends. CDR3 sequence reads: CASSGDGSGAQYF. The DNA for the CDR3 is TGTGCCAGCAGTGGGGACGGATCAGGGGCCCAGTACTTC.

The chain recombines TRBV11-2 with TRBJ1-1; D not resolved. The CDR3 is 14 amino acids. Germline V CDR1 and CDR2: SGHAT, FQNNGV. V was shortened by 1 base and J by 0 bases, with 6 bases between the two germline ends. CDR3 region: CASSLVGMNTEAFF. In DNA form, the CDR3 reads TGTGCCAGCAGCTTAGTCGGGATGAACACTGAAGCTTTCTTT.

This chain links TRBV29-1 with TRBJ1-2; D gene unclear. Trimming cost V 7 bases and J 0 bases, with 9 bases left between them. Germline V gene data show CDR1 as SQVTM and CDR2 as ANQGSEA. The CDR3 runs 12 residues. Here the CDR3 DNA reads TGCAGCGCCACGACCCCTAACTATGGCTACACCTTC. Translated, it gives CSATTPNYGYTF. Complete variable domain (other parts from reference TRBV29-1 and TRBJ1-2): SAVISQKPSRDICQRGTSLTIQCQVDSQVTMMFWYRQQPGQSLTLIATANQGSEATYESGFVIDKFPISRPNLTFSTLTVSNMSPEDSSIYLCSATTPNYGYTFGSGTRLTVV.

This clonotype has a count of ten or more. The chain recombines TRBV4-2 with TRBJ1-2; TRBD1 is a possible D gene (6 bases). The CDR3 sequence is 13 residues long. Germline V gene data show CDR1 as LGHNA and CDR2 as YNFKEQ. Trimming shortened V by 4 bases and J by 8 bases, and 14 bases separated the two germline ends. This CDR3 is CASSLQQGRGYTF. The CDR3 nucleotides read TGTGCCAGCAGCCTCCAACAGGGACGAGGCTACACCTTC.

About this clonotype: One end of the junction does not line up with germline, which may come from a read error. The gene calls are TRBV3-1 and TRBJ1-6; D is undetermined. This CDR3 has 15 amino acids. The germline V gene encodes CDR1 LGHDT and CDR2 YNNKEL (reference sequence). The CDR3, as DNA: TGTGCCAGCAGCCGTGGGAGCTCCTATAATTCACCCCTACACTTT. Its translation is CASSRGSSYNSPLHF. The variable domain in full, with the rest retrieved from reference TRBV3-1 and TRBJ1-6, is DTAVSQTPKYLVTQMGNDKSIKCEQNLGHDTMYWYKQDSKKFLKIMFSYNNKELIINETVPNRFSPKSPDKAHLNLHINSLELGDSAVYFCASSRGSSYNSPLHFGNGTRLTVT.